Listed below are T cell receptor beta chains from one sample, sequenced in a study of blood T cell repertoires in COVID-19. Repertoires were generated with immunoSEQ multiplex PCR, while TCRdb's copy carries only in-frame clones and drops some. This table holds fewer than 250,000 clones, approximately 86% found once. Specimen: PBMCs or T cells enriched from blood (not recorded which). Receptor source: a middle-aged woman with acute COVID-19. Both conserved end residues are part of each CDR3.

CASSRAGRNTGELFF | TRBJ2-2 | TRBV4-1
CASSLGRENTEAFF | TRBJ1-1 | TRBV5-1
CASSYSGAGTDTQYF | TRBJ2-3 | TRBV6-5
CASSLRGTGTGNTIYF | TRBJ1-3 | TRBV11-3
CASSQGTSGLYNEQFF | TRBJ2-1 | TRBV4-3
CASSGTSNEQYF | TRBJ2-7 | TRBV7-9
CASSNRQAYNEQFF | TRBJ2-1 | TRBV6-5
CASSQEGVPGTDTQYF | TRBJ2-3 | TRBV3-1/TRBV3-2
CASSSRGVNNEKLFF | TRBJ1-4 | TRBV5-8
CASSQRLTGARTGELFF | TRBJ2-2 | TRBV4-1
CSVEPRDSYNEQFF | TRBJ2-1 | TRBV29-1
CASSFLNSPLHF | TRBJ1-6 | TRBV6-6
CAWRIQGANTEAFF | TRBJ1-1 | TRBV30
CASSGHLGPQHF | TRBJ1-5 | TRBV28
CASSQVWRVSYNEQFF | TRBJ2-1 | TRBV4-3
CASSSPNMNTEAFF | TRBJ1-1 | TRBV28
CASSLEWGGAFF | TRBJ1-1 | TRBV5-4
CAISEATRLSDEQYF | TRBJ2-7 | TRBV10-3
CASGRAGEGQFF | TRBJ2-1 | TRBV5-6
CASSRQYGYTF | TRBJ1-2 | TRBV11-2
CASSLPGGSRQPQHF | TRBJ1-5 | TRBV28
CASSLNAGQGEAFF | TRBJ1-1 | TRBV7-3
CASSNPSLLGQANSPLHF | TRBJ1-6 | TRBV21-1
CASSQDPTSGRETQYF | TRBJ2-5 | TRBV4-1
CASSHQGRNTEAFF | TRBJ1-1 | TRBV14
CASSERQGAVSPLHF | TRBJ1-6 | TRBV9
CASNAGAGEQYF | TRBJ2-7 | TRBV12-3/TRBV12-4
CASSGSDEKLFF | TRBJ1-4 | TRBV5-1
CASSPRLAGERTQYF | TRBJ2-5 | TRBV4-2
CASGMGSGRRDNEQFF | TRBJ2-1 | TRBV10-2
CASSVGVDSVYEQYF | TRBJ2-7 | TRBV9